The rows below give T cell receptor beta chains drawn from one sample of a study of beta chain features in type 1 diabetes. Produced via immunoSEQ multiplex PCR; TCRdb's table is partial and in-frame only. Here the sample spans about 150,000 clones, about 10% being singletons. Sequences were obtained from naive CD4+ T cells from blood. Receptors originate from a man aged 18 to 35 in good health. Each CDR3 is given with its conserved first and last residue. The order of the fields is clone size, V gene, J gene, D gene, CDR3 protein, CDR3 DNA. A D gene is named only where the DNA matches it firmly. Clone size is shown for a subset of rows, as once, few, many or a class of expanded clone.

few	TRBV19	TRBJ2-5	TRBD2	CASSTPGLGNLQETQYF	TGTGCCAGTAGTACTCCGGGACTAGGCAACCTCCAAGAGACCCAGTACTTC
-	TRBV6-6	TRBJ2-7	TRBD1	CASRDSAYEQYF	TGTGCCAGCCGGGACAGCGCCTACGAGCAGTACTTC
-	TRBV4-2	TRBJ1-5	-	CASSQVGGGNQPQHF	TGTGCCAGCAGCCAAGTAGGCGGTGGCAATCAGCCCCAGCATTTT
many	TRBV5-1	TRBJ1-4	TRBD1	CASSSTGTATNEKLFF	TGCGCCAGCAGCTCCACCGGGACAGCAACTAATGAAAAACTGTTTTTT
-	TRBV11-3	TRBJ2-7	-	CASSPEAGAYEQYF	TGTGCCAGCAGCCCCGAGGCAGGGGCATACGAGCAGTACTTC
-	TRBV6-5	TRBJ1-2	-	CASSEGDRGGYTF	TGTGCCAGCAGTGAAGGAGACAGAGGTGGCTACACCTTC
-	TRBV18	TRBJ1-1	-	CASSPFSTGNTEAFF	TGTGCCAGCTCACCTTTTTCGACGGGAAACACTGAAGCTTTCTTT
few	TRBV6-6	TRBJ1-1	TRBD1	CASSYSGQGNTEAFF	TGTGCCAGCAGTTACTCGGGACAGGGGAACACTGAAGCTTTCTTT
few	TRBV6-5	TRBJ2-6	-	CASSYSGAGANVLTF	TGTGCCAGCAGTTACTCGGGGGCCGGGGCCAACGTCCTGACTTTC
few	TRBV10-3	TRBJ2-7	-	CAISEGTVGEQYF	TGTGCCATCAGTGAGGGTACAGTGGGCGAGCAGTACTTC
-	TRBV7-9	TRBJ2-3	-	CASSPQIKQYF	TGTGCCAGCAGCCCCCAAATCAAGCAGTATTTT
many	TRBV29-1	TRBJ1-2	TRBD1	CSVEEQGANGYTF	TGCAGCGTTGAAGAACAGGGGGCGAATGGCTACACCTTC
-	TRBV4-1	TRBJ2-6	TRBD1	CASSRSPLTGGELPGANVLTF	TGCGCCAGCAGCCGATCCCCGCTTACAGGGGGCGAGCTTCCTGGGGCCAACGTCCTGACTTTC
few	TRBV19	TRBJ1-5	TRBD1	CASSGKGAFSNQPQHF	TGTGCCAGTAGTGGGAAGGGGGCTTTTAGCAATCAGCCCCAGCATTTT
-	TRBV30	TRBJ1-5	TRBD1	CAWTHGTGEQPQHF	TGTGCCTGGACCCACGGGACAGGGGAGCAGCCCCAGCATTTT
-	TRBV2	TRBJ2-3	-	CASSEGTMSTDTQYF	TGTGCCAGCAGTGAAGGGACTATGAGCACAGATACGCAGTATTTT
few	TRBV23-1	TRBJ1-2	-	CASSHSGVFYGYTF	TGCGCCAGCAGTCATTCGGGGGTATTCTATGGCTACACCTTC
few	TRBV5-4	TRBJ2-2	-	CASSLDRVANTGELFF	TGTGCCAGCAGCTTGGACCGAGTCGCGAACACCGGGGAGCTGTTTTTT
-	TRBV9	TRBJ2-5	TRBD1	CASSAGTGPQETQYF	TGTGCCAGCAGCGCGGGGACAGGGCCCCAAGAGACCCAGTACTTC
few	TRBV7-2	TRBJ2-7	-	CATAATLAQAYEQYF	TGTGCCACCGCCGCGACCCTAGCGCAAGCTTACGAGCAGTACTTC
-	TRBV4-2	TRBJ2-7	TRBD1	CASSQRDSGTYEQYF	TGTGCCAGCAGCCAACGGGACAGCGGAACCTACGAGCAGTACTTC
few	TRBV7-2	TRBJ2-7	-	CASSLERGRLYEQYF	TGTGCCAGCAGCTTAGAAAGGGGCAGATTATACGAGCAGTACTTC
-	TRBV5-1	TRBJ2-3	TRBD1	CASSPRTGSDTQYF	TGCGCCAGCAGCCCACGGACAGGGTCAGATACGCAGTATTTT
few	TRBV28	TRBJ2-5	-	CASNERQDQETQYF	TGTGCCAGCAACGAACGACAGGACCAAGAGACCCAGTACTTC